This T cell receptor beta chain was obtained from a study of T cells expressing NK-cell markers. Study-wide findings and caveats: For a few donors, these clonotypes were likewise the leading ones in the CD3+CD56-NKG2C+ fraction.

The germline CDR1 and CDR2 sequences are DFQATT and SNEGSKA (reference sequence). CDR3 size: 18 residues. A note on this clonotype: Its specificity is not known.

Beta-chain TCR cDNA was generated via 5'RACE template switching with UMIs. TCRdb re-analyzed the 5' RACE reads; it lists each CDR3 protein once, without DNA. This sample's table has under 500,000 distinct CDR3 sequences. The clonotype originates from a woman aged 18 to 75 in good health. V and J are TRBV20-1 and TRBJ2-4; TCRdb indicates TRBD2, and absent DNA this call remains unverified. Sample: blood T cells: a sorted CD56 or NKG2C T cell subset, CD4+ or CD8+ T cells, or bulk PBMC T cells (not recorded which). CDR3 protein: CSARGFRSLAGAKNIQYF.